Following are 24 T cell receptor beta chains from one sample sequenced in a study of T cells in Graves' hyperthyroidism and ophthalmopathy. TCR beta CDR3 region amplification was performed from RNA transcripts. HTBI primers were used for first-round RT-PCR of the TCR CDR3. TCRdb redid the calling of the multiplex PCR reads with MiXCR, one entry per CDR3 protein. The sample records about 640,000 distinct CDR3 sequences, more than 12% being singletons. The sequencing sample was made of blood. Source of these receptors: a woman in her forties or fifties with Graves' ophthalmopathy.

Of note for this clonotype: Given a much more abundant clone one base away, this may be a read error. In DNA form, the CDR3 reads TGTGCCAGCAGATACCCGGAACAGGGGGCATCAGATACGCAGTATTTT. Amino acid sequence: CASRYPEQGASDTQYF. The chain uses TRBV2 and TRBJ2-3; 9 bases map to TRBD1. The germline gives CDR1 SNHLY, CDR2 FYNNEI. After removal of 6 bases from V and 4 bases from J, the junction contained 11 bases not matched to a gene. The CDR3 sequence is 16 residues long. Complete variable domain (other parts from reference TRBV2 and TRBJ2-3): EPEVTQTPSHQVTQMGQEVILRCVPISNHLYFYWYRQILGQKVEFLVSFYNNEISEKSEIFDDQFSVERPDGSNFTLKIRSTKLEDSAMYFCASRYPEQGASDTQYFGPGTRLTVL.

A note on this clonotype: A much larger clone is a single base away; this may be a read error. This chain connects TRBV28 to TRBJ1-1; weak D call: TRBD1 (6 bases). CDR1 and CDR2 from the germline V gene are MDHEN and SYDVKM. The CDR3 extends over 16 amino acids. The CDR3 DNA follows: TGTGCCAACAGTTTACCCCCGCAGGGGCGGTACACTGAAGCTTTCTTT. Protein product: CANSLPPQGRYTEAFF.

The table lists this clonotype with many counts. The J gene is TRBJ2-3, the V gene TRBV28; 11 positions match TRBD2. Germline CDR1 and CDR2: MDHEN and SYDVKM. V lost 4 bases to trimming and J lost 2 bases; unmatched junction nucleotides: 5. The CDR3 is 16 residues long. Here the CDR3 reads CASSWGLAENTDTQYF. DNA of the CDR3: TGTGCCAGCAGTTGGGGACTAGCGGAGAACACAGATACGCAGTATTTT.

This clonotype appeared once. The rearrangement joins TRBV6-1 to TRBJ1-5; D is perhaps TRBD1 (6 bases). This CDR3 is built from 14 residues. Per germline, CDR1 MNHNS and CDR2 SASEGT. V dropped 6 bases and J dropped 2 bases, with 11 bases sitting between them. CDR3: CASRNRQGNQPQHF. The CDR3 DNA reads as TGTGCCAGCAGGAATCGACAGGGCAATCAGCCCCAGCATTTT.

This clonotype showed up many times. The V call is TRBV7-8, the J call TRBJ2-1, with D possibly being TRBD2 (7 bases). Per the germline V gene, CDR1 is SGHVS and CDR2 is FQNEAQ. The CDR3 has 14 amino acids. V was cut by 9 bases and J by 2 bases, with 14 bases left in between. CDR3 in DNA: TGTGCCAGTCGGGGGGCGGGAGCCTACAATGAGCAGTTCTTC. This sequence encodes CASRGAGAYNEQFF.

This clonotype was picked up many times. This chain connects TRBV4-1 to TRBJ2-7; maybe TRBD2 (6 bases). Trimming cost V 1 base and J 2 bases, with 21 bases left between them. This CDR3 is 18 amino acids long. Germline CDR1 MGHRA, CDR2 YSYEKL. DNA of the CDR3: TGCGCCAGCAGCCAAGGGGCTAGCGCCCAGGCCAAACCCTACGAGCAGTACTTC. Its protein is CASSQGASAQAKPYEQYF.

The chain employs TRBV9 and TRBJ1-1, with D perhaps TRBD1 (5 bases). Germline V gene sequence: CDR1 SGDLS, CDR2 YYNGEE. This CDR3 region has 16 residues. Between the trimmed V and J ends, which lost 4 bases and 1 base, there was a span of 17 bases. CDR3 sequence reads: CASSRGLGTPNTEAFF. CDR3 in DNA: TGTGCCAGCAGCCGGGGCCTGGGGACCCCGAACACTGAAGCTTTCTTT.

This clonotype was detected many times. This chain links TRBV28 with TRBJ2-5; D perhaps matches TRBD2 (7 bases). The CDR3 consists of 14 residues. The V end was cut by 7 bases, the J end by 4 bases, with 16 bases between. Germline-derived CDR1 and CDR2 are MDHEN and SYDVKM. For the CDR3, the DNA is TGTGCCAGCACCTCAAGGGGGAGGGGAGAGACCCAGTACTTC. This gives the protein CASTSRGRGETQYF.

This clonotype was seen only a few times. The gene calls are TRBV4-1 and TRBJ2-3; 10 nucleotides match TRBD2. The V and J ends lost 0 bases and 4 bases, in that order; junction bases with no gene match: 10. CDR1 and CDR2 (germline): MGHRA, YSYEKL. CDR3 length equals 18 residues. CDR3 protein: CASSQDRASGSWADTQYF. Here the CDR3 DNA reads TGCGCCAGCAGCCAAGATCGGGCTAGCGGGAGCTGGGCAGATACGCAGTATTTT.

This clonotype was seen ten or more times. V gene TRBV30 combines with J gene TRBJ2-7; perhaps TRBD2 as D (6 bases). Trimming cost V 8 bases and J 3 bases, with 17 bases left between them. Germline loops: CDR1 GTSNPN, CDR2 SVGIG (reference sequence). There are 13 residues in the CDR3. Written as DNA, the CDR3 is TGTGCCCATAGGGGACGCGGGGACTACGAGCAGTACTTC. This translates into CAHRGRGDYEQYF.

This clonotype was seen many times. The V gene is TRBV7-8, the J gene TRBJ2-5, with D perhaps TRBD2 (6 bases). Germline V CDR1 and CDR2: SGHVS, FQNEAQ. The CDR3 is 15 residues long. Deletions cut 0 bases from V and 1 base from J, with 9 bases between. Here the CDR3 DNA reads TGTGCCAGCAGCTTAGCGCTGGGACTCCAAGAGACCCAGTACTTC. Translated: CASSLALGLQETQYF. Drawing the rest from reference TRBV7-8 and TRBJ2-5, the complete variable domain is GAGVSQSPRYKVAKRGQDVALRCDPISGHVSLFWYQQALGQGPEFLTYFQNEAQLDKSGLPSDRFFAERPEGSVSTLKIQRTQQEDSAVYLCASSLALGLQETQYFGPGTRLLVL.

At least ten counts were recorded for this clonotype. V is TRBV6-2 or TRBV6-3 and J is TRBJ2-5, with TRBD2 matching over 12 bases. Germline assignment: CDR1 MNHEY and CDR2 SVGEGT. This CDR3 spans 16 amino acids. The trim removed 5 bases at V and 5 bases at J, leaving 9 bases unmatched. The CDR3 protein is CASSPRLAGAQETQYF. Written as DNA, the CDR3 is TGTGCCAGCAGTCCCAGACTAGCGGGAGCCCAGGAGACCCAGTACTTC.

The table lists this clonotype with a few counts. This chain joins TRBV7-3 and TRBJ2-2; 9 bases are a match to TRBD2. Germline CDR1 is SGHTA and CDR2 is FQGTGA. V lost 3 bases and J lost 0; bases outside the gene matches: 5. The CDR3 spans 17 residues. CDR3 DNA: TGTGCCAGCAGCTTCTCCGCTAGCGGGACGAACACCGGGGAGCTGTTTTTT. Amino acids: CASSFSASGTNTGELFF.

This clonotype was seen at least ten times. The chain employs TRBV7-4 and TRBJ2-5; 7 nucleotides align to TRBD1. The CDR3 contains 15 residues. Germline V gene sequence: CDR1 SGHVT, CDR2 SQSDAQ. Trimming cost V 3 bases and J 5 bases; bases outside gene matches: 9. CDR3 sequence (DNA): TGTGCCAGCAGCTTCGCCTACAGGGGTACGGAGACCCAGTACTTC. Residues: CASSFAYRGTETQYF.

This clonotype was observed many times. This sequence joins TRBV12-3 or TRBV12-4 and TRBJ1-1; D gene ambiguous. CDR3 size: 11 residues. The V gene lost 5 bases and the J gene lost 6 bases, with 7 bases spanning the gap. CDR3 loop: CASSRISEAFF. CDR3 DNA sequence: TGTGCCAGCAGTAGAATTTCTGAAGCTTTCTTT.

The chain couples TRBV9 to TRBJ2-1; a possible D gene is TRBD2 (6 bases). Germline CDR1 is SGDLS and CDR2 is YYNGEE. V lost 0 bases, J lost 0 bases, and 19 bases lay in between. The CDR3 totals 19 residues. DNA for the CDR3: TGTGCCAGCAGCGTAGCGGGGGTCTACCCGCGGGGCTCCTACAATGAGCAGTTCTTC. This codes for CASSVAGVYPRGSYNEQFF.

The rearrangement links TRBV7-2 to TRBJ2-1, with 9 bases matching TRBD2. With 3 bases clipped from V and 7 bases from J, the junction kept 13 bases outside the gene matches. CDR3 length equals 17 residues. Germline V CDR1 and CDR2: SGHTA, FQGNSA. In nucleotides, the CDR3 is TGTGCCAGCAGCTTGAGGTGGCGGGAGGGGTTGAGAAATGAGCAGTTCTTC. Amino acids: CASSLRWREGLRNEQFF.

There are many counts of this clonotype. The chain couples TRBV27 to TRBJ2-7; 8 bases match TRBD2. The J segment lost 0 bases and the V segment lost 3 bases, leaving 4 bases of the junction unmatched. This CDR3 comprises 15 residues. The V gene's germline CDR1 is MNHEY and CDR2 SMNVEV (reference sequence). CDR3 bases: TGTGCCAGCAGTTTGATAGCGGGGTACTCCTACGAGCAGTACTTC. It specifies CASSLIAGYSYEQYF.

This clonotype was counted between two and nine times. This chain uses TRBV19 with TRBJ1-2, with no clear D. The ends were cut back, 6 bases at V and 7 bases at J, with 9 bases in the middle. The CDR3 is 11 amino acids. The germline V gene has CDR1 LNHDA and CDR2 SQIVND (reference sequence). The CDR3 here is CASSARLGYTF. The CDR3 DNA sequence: TGTGCCAGTAGCGCGAGACTTGGCTACACCTTC.

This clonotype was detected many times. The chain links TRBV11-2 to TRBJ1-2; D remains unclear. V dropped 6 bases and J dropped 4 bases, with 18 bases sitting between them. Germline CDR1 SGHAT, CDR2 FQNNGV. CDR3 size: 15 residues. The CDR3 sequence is CASRGPGSLIYGYTF. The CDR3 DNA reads TGTGCCAGCAGAGGCCCGGGAAGCCTCATCTATGGCTACACCTTC.

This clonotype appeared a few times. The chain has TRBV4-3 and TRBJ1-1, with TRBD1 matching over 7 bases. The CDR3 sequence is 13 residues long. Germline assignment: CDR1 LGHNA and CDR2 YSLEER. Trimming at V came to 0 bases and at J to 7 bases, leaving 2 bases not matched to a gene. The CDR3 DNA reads TGCGCCAGCAGCCAAGAAGGGGACAGTGAAGCTTTCTTT. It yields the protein CASSQEGDSEAFF.

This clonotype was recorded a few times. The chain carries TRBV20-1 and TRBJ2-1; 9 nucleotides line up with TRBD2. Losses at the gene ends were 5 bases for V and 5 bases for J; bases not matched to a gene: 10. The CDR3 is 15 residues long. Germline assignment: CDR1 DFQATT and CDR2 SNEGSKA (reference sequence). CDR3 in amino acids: CSALSRLAVNNEQFF. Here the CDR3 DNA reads TGCAGTGCTCTTTCGAGACTAGCGGTCAACAATGAGCAGTTCTTC.

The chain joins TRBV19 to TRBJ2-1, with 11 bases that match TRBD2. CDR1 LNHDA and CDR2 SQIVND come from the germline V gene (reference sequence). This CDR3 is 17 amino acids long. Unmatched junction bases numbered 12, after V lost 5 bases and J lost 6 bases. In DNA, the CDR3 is TGTGCCAGTAGTCCTTCGTCCGGGACTAGCGGCATCAATGAGCAGTTCTTC. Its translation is CASSPSSGTSGINEQFF.

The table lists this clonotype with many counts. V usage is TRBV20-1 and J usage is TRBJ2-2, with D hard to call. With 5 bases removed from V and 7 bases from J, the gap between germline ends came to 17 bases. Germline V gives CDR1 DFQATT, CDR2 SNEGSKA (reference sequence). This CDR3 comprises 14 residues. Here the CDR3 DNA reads TGCAGTGCTTCACATCGGAAAGTTGGCGGGGAGCTGTTTTTT. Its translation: CSASHRKVGGELFF.